These T cell receptor beta chains were read from a single sample in a study of shared clonotypes between healthy human individuals. Produced via immunoSEQ multiplex PCR; TCRdb's table is partial and in-frame only. The sample lists some 1,100,000 clones, around 78% seen once, with around 0.47% in the top ten. Sequenced sample: memory CD4+ T cells from PBMCs. Receptors originate from a man between 18 and 29 years old in good health. Some clones in this sample may be carry-over from other donors' samples. Each CDR3 is given with its conserved first and last residue. Each record gives: CDR3 length, V gene, J gene, CDR3 protein.

15	TRBV7-9	TRBJ2-5	CASSSGTGPQETQYF
16	TRBV18	TRBJ1-1	CASSPPTGDWNTEAFF
15	TRBV19	TRBJ1-5	CASTTGGVRNQPQHF
16	TRBV27	TRBJ2-2	CASSLSYGANTGELFF
15	TRBV11-2	TRBJ2-6	CASSLGQPGANVLTF
13	TRBV29-1	TRBJ1-2	CSVEGPYRGHRHF
15	TRBV25-1	TRBJ1-3	CASSDARVGGNTIYF
13	TRBV30	TRBJ1-4	CAWVPDRGEKLFF
16	TRBV28	TRBJ1-2	CASSPSTGYTVYGYTF
11	TRBV20-1	TRBJ2-1	CSARSDNEQFF
13	TRBV7-3	TRBJ2-3	CASSLTNTDTQYF
12	TRBV6-6	TRBJ2-1	CASSYSVNEQFF
16	TRBV19	TRBJ2-1	CASSTRTGGFGMGQFF
17	TRBV5-4	TRBJ2-1	CASSLVRGIGSYNEQFF
17	TRBV2	TRBJ1-2	CASSEAVGIRGFYGYTF
16	TRBV27	TRBJ2-1	CASKPLAGGPYNEQFF
14	TRBV6-1	TRBJ1-1	CASIIPGMNTEAFF
15	TRBV4-2	TRBJ2-5	CASSQNLGYQETQYF
17	TRBV7-2	TRBJ2-6	CASSLVFVSSGANVLTF
16	TRBV5-4	TRBJ2-5	CASSLGERGGQETQYF
15	TRBV7-8	TRBJ1-1	CASSFRTGPNTEAFF
15	TRBV11-2	TRBJ2-5	CASSFLGGYQETQYF
14	TRBV6-5	TRBJ1-1	CASSYSGGSPEAFF
13	TRBV6-1	TRBJ1-1	CASSDQGTTEAFF
13	TRBV28	TRBJ1-5	CASRPTVFQPQHF
15	TRBV5-4	TRBJ1-2	CASSFPGQGNYGYTF
12	TRBV6-1	TRBJ1-5	CASSVTGQPQHF
14	TRBV5-1	TRBJ1-2	CASSLEGASYGYTF
13	TRBV6-6	TRBJ1-5	CASSYQRAQPQHF
15	TRBV18	TRBJ2-3	CASSASGTVTDTQYF
18	TRBV14	TRBJ2-6	CASSQVMGLSSGANVLTF
16	TRBV4-1	TRBJ2-7	CASSHYVASGTYEQYF
19	TRBV28	TRBJ2-7	CASSRLRGPAIKGHYEQYF
13	TRBV18	TRBJ2-5	CASSPRQPETQYF
15	TRBV7-8	TRBJ2-7	CASSSRQAGSYEQYF
13	TRBV7-8	TRBJ2-5	CASSFRRQETQYF
15	TRBV6-1	NA	CASGRGTQPSYEQFF
16	TRBV10-3	TRBJ2-3	CAISGGAGGREDTQYF
15	TRBV19	TRBJ2-3	CASSIDPRGTDTQYF
11	TRBV5-1	TRBJ2-7	CASSLGYEQYF
15	TRBV29-1	TRBJ2-2	CSVGRGRWETGELFF
18	TRBV21-1	TRBJ1-2	CASSTYRGLPLSDYGYTF
16	TRBV4-2	NA	CASSQVATSGSSEQYF